Sequencing of this T cell receptor beta chain was carried out in a study of blood T cells in healthy people across ages (dated by TCRdb to the mid-2010s). With regard to the full study: In model experiments, template switching captured roughly one uniquely barcoded TCR beta cDNA molecule for every two T cells. Age-related changes in TCR beta repertoire diversity were measured in the study by deep sequencing normalized with unique cDNA molecular identifiers. Four age groups were formed from the donors: young (average 16 years), middle-aged (just under 40), aged (62) and long-lived (more than 75). Donors of different ages were randomly distributed across sequencing lanes to avoid experimental bias. The study analyzed two additional independent replicas of 1 million unique cDNA reads from the same blood draw for two donors, one aged 18 to 29 and one aged 80 or older.

About this clonotype itself: What this receptor recognizes is not known. Base qualities are not provided; no much larger clone lies one nucleotide away.

Overall results and qualifications from the work: Because the CMV infection status of the donors was unknown, age-related changes in expanded clonotypes may potentially have been confounded. Estimates of total diversity based on one million sequenced T cells were regarded as lower bounds and as underestimates. Compared with the aged group, the long-lived group had more naive CD4+ T cells, fewer expanded clones and increased TCR diversity, a pattern suggesting age selection. Since profiling was done on bulk unsorted PBMCs, naive and antigen-experienced compartments could not be conclusively compared. There was a strong correlation between observed TCR beta diversity and the percentage of naive T cells measured by flow cytometry. As age increased, observed TCR beta diversity per million T cells dropped in a roughly linear way, and a significant reduction was already evident by age 40.

The protocol used for the library was 5' RACE. Sequenced using an Illumina HiSeq 2500. A second PCR of about 6 to 12 cycles was run with a J-beta primer mix and a sample-barcoded 5' primer. Each TCR beta cDNA molecule received a unique molecular identifier from a template-switch 5' adaptor carrying 12 random nucleotides. Each sample yielded at least 3 million CDR3-containing paired-end reads. First-strand cDNA synthesis was performed from all RNA using the Mint cDNA synthesis kit, with priming by a TRBC-specific oligonucleotide. All cDNA was treated with uracil-DNA glycosylase and then went through a first 18-cycle PCR with the universal primers M1SS and BC2_uni_R. Per the authors' processing: Each sample was normalized by randomly selecting 1 million high-quality reads, each carrying a distinct molecular identifier. Instead of being binned into consensus sequences, reads with shared molecular identifiers were discarded. MiTCR, set to a Q25 quality threshold and the strictest error-elimination algorithm, was used for CDR3 identification, clonotype clustering and error correction. A nonparametric unseen species model with Euler transformation was used to estimate lower-bound total TCR beta diversity. TCRdb trimmed public reads at Q25 via fastp, called clones via MiXCR and kept in-frame beta chains. A single entry per CDR3 protein holds the most common genes and DNA from its merged rows. The authors' filters were not applied to this entry. Present in this sample are some 1.4 million distinct CDR3 sequences, around 42% of which were seen just once. Under 8% of the sample goes to the ten largest clones.

Donors were about 36 systemically healthy Caucasian individuals from Russia aged 6 to 90 years. Around 9.8 milliliters of peripheral blood were collected from each donor into EDTA-treated Vacutainer tubes. Ficoll-Paque density-gradient centrifugation was used to isolate PBMCs, with at least 6 million per sample. Total RNA was extracted from PBMCs with Trizol reagent, with at least 5.5 micrograms obtained per sample. For every donor, flow cytometry on a PBMC aliquot measured the percentage of naive CD45RAhigh/CD27high T cells. The CDR3 measures 15 amino acids from cysteine to phenylalanine. This entry keeps only the CDR3 DNA: 45 bases, framed from base 1. The trim is 3 bases for V and 2 bases for J, with a gap of 13 bases between the germline ends. According to the germline V gene, CDR1 reads LGHNT and CDR2 reads FRNRAP.

This TCR was sampled from a woman aged 18-35 years in good health. The material sequenced was blood. The sequence links TRBV12-5 to TRBJ2-5, with the D gene not confidently named. CDR3 region: CASGLGVRAQETQYF. In nucleotides, the sequence is TGTGCTAGTGGTTTAGGTGTTCGGGCTCAAGAGACCCAGTACTTC.